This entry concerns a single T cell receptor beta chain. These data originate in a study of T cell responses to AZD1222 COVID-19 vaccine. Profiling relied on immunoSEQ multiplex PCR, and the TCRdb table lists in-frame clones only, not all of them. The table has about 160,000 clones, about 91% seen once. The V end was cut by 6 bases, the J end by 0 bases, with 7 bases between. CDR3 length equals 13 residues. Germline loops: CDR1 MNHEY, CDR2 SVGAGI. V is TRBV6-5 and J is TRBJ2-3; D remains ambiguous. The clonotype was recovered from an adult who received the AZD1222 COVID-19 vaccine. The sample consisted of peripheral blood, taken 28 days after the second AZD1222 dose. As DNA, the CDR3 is TGTGCCAGCAGCTGGTCTAGCACAGATACGCAGTATTTT. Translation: CASSWSSTDTQYF.